Shown below are 9 T cell receptor beta chains from a single sample sequenced in a study of shared clonotypes between healthy human individuals. Positive CCR7 selection of CD45RO-negative cells yielded the naive CD8 cells, and terminally differentiated effector memory CD45RA+ cells were excluded. Assay: immunoSEQ multiplex PCR; the TCRdb copy retains only in-frame clones and omits some. This repertoire shows millions of clones, roughly 94% found once; its top ten account for about 1.1%. Input material: naive CD8+ T cells sorted from blood. The source of these receptors is a man between 18 and 35 years old in good health.

The chain uses TRBV15 and TRBJ2-1; D ambiguous. There are 11 residues in the CDR3. Trimming took off 8 bases at V and 7 bases at J, with 9 bases between the two ends. The germline V gene encodes CDR1 LNHNV and CDR2 YYDKDF (reference sequence). The CDR3 DNA reads as TGTGCCACCGGGTACCGGAATGAGCAGTTCTTC. It is translated as CATGYRNEQFF.

This chain connects TRBV6-4 to TRBJ2-7; D could derive from TRBD1 or TRBD2 (5 bases each). The CDR3 runs 14 residues. V was pared by 2 bases and J by 7 bases, with 15 bases between. Germline-derived CDR1 and CDR2 are MRHNA and SNTAGT. CDR3 loop: CASSDPARGEEQYF. The CDR3 coding sequence is TGTGCCAGCAGTGACCCTGCACGAGGGGAGGAGCAGTACTTC.

V gene TRBV10-1 combines with J gene TRBJ2-1; 11 positions agree with TRBD1. The germline CDR1 and CDR2 sequences are WNHNN and SYGVQD (reference sequence). The CDR3 extends over 15 amino acids. Losses at the gene ends were 5 bases for V and 7 bases for J; bases not matched to a gene: 7. DNA for the CDR3: TGCGCCAGCAGTCGGACAGGGGGCAAAGTGAATGAGCAGTTCTTC. This sequence encodes CASSRTGGKVNEQFF.

CDR3: CASRTRDNTGELFF. In nucleotides, the CDR3 is TGTGCCAGCAGGACCCGTGACAACACCGGGGAGCTGTTTTTT. J is TRBJ2-2 and V is TRBV6-1; no definite D call. V was shortened by 6 bases and J by 2 bases, with 10 bases between the two germline ends. CDR1 is MNHNS, CDR2 SASEGT, per germline. The CDR3 is made up of 14 amino acids.

The chain combines TRBV27 with TRBJ1-2; 9 nucleotides match TRBD1. The CDR3 totals 15 residues. The germline gives CDR1 MNHEY, CDR2 SMNVEV (reference sequence). The V and J ends lost 0 bases and 4 bases, in that order; junction bases with no gene match: 3. The CDR3: CASSLSSTGGYGYTF. The CDR3 coding sequence is TGTGCCAGCAGTTTATCGTCGACAGGGGGCTATGGCTACACCTTC.

This CDR3 is CSVRGQGSGNTIYF. CDR3 nucleotide sequence: TGCAGCGTTCGCGGACAGGGCTCTGGAAACACCATATATTTT. V gene TRBV29-1 combines with J gene TRBJ1-3; 8 nucleotides line up with TRBD1. Germline values: CDR1 SQVTM, CDR2 ANQGSEA. The ends lost 5 bases at V and 0 bases at J; junction bases unmatched: 3. This CDR3 has 14 amino acids. The variable domain in full, with the rest retrieved from reference TRBV29-1 and TRBJ1-3, is SAVISQKPSRDICQRGTSLTIQCQVDSQVTMMFWYRQQPGQSLTLIATANQGSEATYESGFVIDKFPISRPNLTFSTLTVSNMSPEDSSIYLCSVRGQGSGNTIYFGEGSWLTVV.

V is TRBV28 and J is TRBJ1-4; D is possibly TRBD1 (5 bases). The CDR3 contains 15 residues. Trimming stripped 3 bases from V and 8 bases from J, with 16 bases between. The germline CDR1 and CDR2 sequences are MDHEN and SYDVKM. The CDR3 DNA reads TGTGCCAGCAGTTTTGTGGGGCAGGCCACCGAAAAACTGTTTTTT. This translates into CASSFVGQATEKLFF.

V and J are TRBV27 and TRBJ1-6, with D unclear. The CDR3 is 16 amino acids. V lost 6 bases, J lost 9 bases, and 21 bases lay in between. Germline V lookup: CDR1 MNHEY, CDR2 SMNVEV (reference sequence). The CDR3 DNA sequence: TGTGCCAGCAGACCCCCCGAAGGGTTCCTCAGTTCACCCCTCCACTTT. It is translated as CASRPPEGFLSSPLHF.

V is TRBV9 and J is TRBJ2-7; 7 positions match TRBD1. J was trimmed by 0 bases and V by 4 bases; bases with no gene match: 10. The germline V gene has CDR1 SGDLS and CDR2 YYNGEE. The CDR3 is 16 amino acids. The CDR3 sequence is CASSPQDRTYSYEQYF. The DNA of the CDR3 is TGTGCCAGCAGCCCCCAGGACAGGACCTACTCCTACGAGCAGTACTTC.